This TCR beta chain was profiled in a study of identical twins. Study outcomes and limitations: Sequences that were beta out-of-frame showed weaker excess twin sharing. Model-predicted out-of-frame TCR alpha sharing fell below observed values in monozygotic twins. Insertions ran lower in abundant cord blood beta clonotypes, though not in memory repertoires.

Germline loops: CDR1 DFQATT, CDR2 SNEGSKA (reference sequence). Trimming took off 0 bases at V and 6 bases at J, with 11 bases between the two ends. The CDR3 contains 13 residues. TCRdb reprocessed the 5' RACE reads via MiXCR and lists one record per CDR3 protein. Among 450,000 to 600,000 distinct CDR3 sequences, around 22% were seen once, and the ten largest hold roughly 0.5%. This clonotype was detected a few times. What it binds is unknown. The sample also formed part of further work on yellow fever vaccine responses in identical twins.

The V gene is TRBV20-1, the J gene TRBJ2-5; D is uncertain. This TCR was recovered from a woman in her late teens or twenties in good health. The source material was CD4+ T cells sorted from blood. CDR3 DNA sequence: TGCAGTGCTAGAGATCGGACCAAACAGACCCAGTACTTC. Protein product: CSARDRTKQTQYF.